This T cell receptor beta chain was identified during a study of cytomegalovirus exposure and HLA in healthy donors. The germline gives CDR1 SGHKS, CDR2 YYEKEE (reference sequence). The CDR3 runs 15 residues. V lost 0 bases and J 3 bases, leaving 10 bases between the germline ends. Profiled with immunoSEQ multiplex PCR; TCRdb holds only in-frame clones, not every one. Among 100,000 to 150,000 clones listed, 85% to 95% were seen once. About this clone itself: Its antigen is unidentified.

Points from the study as a whole: TCR beta chains numbering more than 150 were designated cytomegalovirus-associated. A few CMV-associated chains were confirmed in vitro to be specific for CMV antigens.

The source is a young woman in good health and CMV-seronegative. The V and J genes are TRBV5-5 and TRBJ1-5; D is ambiguous. The sample comprised PBMCs. This CDR3 is CASSLDPSLNQPQHF. The CDR3 bases are TGTGCCAGCAGCTTGGATCCCAGTCTCAATCAGCCCCAGCATTTT. The full variable domain, its missing parts supplied by reference TRBV5-5 and TRBJ1-5, is DAGVTQSPTHLIKTRGQQVTLRCSPISGHKSVSWYQQVLGQGPQFIFQYYEKEERGRGNFPDRFSARQFPNYSSELNVNALLLGDSALYLCASSLDPSLNQPQHFGDGTRLSIL.